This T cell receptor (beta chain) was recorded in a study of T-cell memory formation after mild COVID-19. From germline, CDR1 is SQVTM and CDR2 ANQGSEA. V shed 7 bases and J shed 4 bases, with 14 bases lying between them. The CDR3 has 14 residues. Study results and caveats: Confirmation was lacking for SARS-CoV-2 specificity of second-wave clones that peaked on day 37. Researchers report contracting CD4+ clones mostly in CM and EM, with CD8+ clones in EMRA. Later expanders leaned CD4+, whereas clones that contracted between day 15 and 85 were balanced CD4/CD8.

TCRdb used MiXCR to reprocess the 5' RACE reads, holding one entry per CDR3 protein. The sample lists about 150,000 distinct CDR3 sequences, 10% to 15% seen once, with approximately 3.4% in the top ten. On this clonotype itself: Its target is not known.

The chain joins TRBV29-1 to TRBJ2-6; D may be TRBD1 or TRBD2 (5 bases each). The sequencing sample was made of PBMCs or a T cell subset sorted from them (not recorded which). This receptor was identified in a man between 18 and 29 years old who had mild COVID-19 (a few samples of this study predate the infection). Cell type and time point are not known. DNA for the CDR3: TGCAGCGCCGCCCAGGGAGCCGGGGCCAACGTCCTGACTTTC. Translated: CSAAQGAGANVLTF.